This is a list of T cell receptor beta chains from one sample in a study of blood T cell repertoires in COVID-19. The data were produced by immunoSEQ multiplex PCR, yet TCRdb's version contains in-frame clones alone and is incomplete. The sample has roughly 120,000 clones; about nine tenths are singletons. The sequenced material came from peripheral blood. Receptors were obtained from a woman aged 50 to 60 with acute or convalescent COVID-19. The CDR3 runs from the conserved cysteine through the conserved F or W. D genes are given only for firm matches. Some rows mark clone size as missing; the rest say once, few, many or name a class of expanded clone.

cdr3_nt: TGTGCCAGCAGCGGGGGTCGGGAGAACACCATATATTTT
cdr3_aa: CASSGGRENTIYF
d_call: NA
j_call: TRBJ1-3
v_call: TRBV7-9
clone_size: NA

cdr3_nt: TGTGCCAGCAGTGAAGGGACATACTCCTACGAGCAGTACTTC
cdr3_aa: CASSEGTYSYEQYF
d_call: NA
j_call: TRBJ2-7
v_call: TRBV2
clone_size: few

cdr3_nt: TGTGCCTGGAGTGTAAAAGGACTTTGGAATCAGCCCCAGCATTTT
cdr3_aa: CAWSVKGLWNQPQHF
d_call: NA
j_call: TRBJ1-5
v_call: TRBV30
clone_size: once

cdr3_nt: TGTGCCAGCAGTTCCCCGGGACAGCTCACTGAAGCTTTCTTT
cdr3_aa: CASSSPGQLTEAFF
d_call: TRBD1
j_call: TRBJ1-1
v_call: TRBV28
clone_size: NA

cdr3_nt: TGTGCCAGCTCACCCCTAGAGGGACAGCGCTCTGGAAACACCATATATTTT
cdr3_aa: CASSPLEGQRSGNTIYF
d_call: TRBD1
j_call: TRBJ1-3
v_call: TRBV18
clone_size: NA

cdr3_nt: TGTGCCAGCAGCGTAGAGGGGACACAAACCAATGAGCAGTTCTTC
cdr3_aa: CASSVEGTQTNEQFF
d_call: NA
j_call: TRBJ2-1
v_call: TRBV9
clone_size: NA

cdr3_nt: TGTGCCAGCAGCTTAGGGGGCCAGGGTGTTACCGGGGAGCTGTTTTTT
cdr3_aa: CASSLGGQGVTGELFF
d_call: NA
j_call: TRBJ2-2
v_call: TRBV7-6
clone_size: NA

cdr3_nt: TGTGCTAGTGGTTGGCTTACAGGGCCGCCCTACGAGCAGTACTTC
cdr3_aa: CASGWLTGPPYEQYF
d_call: NA
j_call: TRBJ2-7
v_call: TRBV12-5
clone_size: NA

cdr3_nt: TGTGCCACCAGCCCGGTAGGGACAGGGGGCCAAATAGAGCCCCAGCATTTT
cdr3_aa: CATSPVGTGGQIEPQHF
d_call: TRBD1
j_call: TRBJ1-5
v_call: TRBV15
clone_size: NA

cdr3_nt: TGTGCCAGCAGGACAGGGAAGCACAATGAGCAGTTCTTC
cdr3_aa: CASRTGKHNEQFF
d_call: TRBD1
j_call: TRBJ2-1
v_call: TRBV6-5
clone_size: NA

cdr3_nt: TGTGCCAGCAGCCCTACCCCCGAGTATGGCTACACCTTC
cdr3_aa: CASSPTPEYGYTF
d_call: NA
j_call: TRBJ1-2
v_call: TRBV9
clone_size: NA

cdr3_nt: TGTGCCAGCAGCCAAGTCGGGACAAAAGGCGAGCAGTACTTC
cdr3_aa: CASSQVGTKGEQYF
d_call: NA
j_call: TRBJ2-7
v_call: TRBV3-1/TRBV3-2
clone_size: NA

cdr3_nt: TGTGCCATCACCACAGGGAGTACTGAAGCTTTCTTT
cdr3_aa: CAITTGSTEAFF
d_call: NA
j_call: TRBJ1-1
v_call: TRBV10-3
clone_size: NA

cdr3_nt: TGTGCCTGGAGAGGCGGTAGCTCTGGAAACACCATATATTTT
cdr3_aa: CAWRGGSSGNTIYF
d_call: NA
j_call: TRBJ1-3
v_call: TRBV30
clone_size: once

cdr3_nt: TGTGCCAGCGGAGCCTTGAACACTGAAGCTTTCTTT
cdr3_aa: CASGALNTEAFF
d_call: NA
j_call: TRBJ1-1
v_call: TRBV6-5
clone_size: NA

cdr3_nt: TGTGCCAGCAGTTCTACAGGGTACTACGAGCAGTACTTC
cdr3_aa: CASSSTGYYEQYF
d_call: NA
j_call: TRBJ2-7
v_call: TRBV12-3/TRBV12-4
clone_size: NA

cdr3_nt: TGCAGTGCTAGTACCCCGGGCGGGATGATTGGCTACACCTTC
cdr3_aa: CSASTPGGMIGYTF
d_call: NA
j_call: TRBJ1-2
v_call: TRBV20-1
clone_size: few

cdr3_nt: TGCGCCAGCAGCCAAGACGGACAGGTCAATGAAAAACTGTTTTTT
cdr3_aa: CASSQDGQVNEKLFF
d_call: TRBD1
j_call: TRBJ1-4
v_call: TRBV4-1
clone_size: few

cdr3_nt: TGTGCCAGCAGTGAAAGGCAGGGGGCGCAAGCCGGGGAGCTGTTTTTT
cdr3_aa: CASSERQGAQAGELFF
d_call: TRBD1
j_call: TRBJ2-2
v_call: TRBV2
clone_size: NA

cdr3_nt: TGTGCCAGCAGTCATGGGACAGGGGGCCCTGAAGCTTTCTTT
cdr3_aa: CASSHGTGGPEAFF
d_call: TRBD1
j_call: TRBJ1-1
v_call: TRBV6-5
clone_size: few

cdr3_nt: TGTGCCAGCAGGAGGGACAGGCTCAACGAGCAGTACTTC
cdr3_aa: CASRRDRLNEQYF
d_call: TRBD1
j_call: TRBJ2-7
v_call: TRBV2
clone_size: NA

cdr3_nt: TGTGCCAGCAGCTCCGGACAGGGGCCTAGTTATAATTCACCCCTCCACTTT
cdr3_aa: CASSSGQGPSYNSPLHF
d_call: TRBD1
j_call: TRBJ1-6
v_call: TRBV7-2
clone_size: NA

cdr3_nt: TGTGCCAGCAGCTTAAGAGCAGGGGTTGGCTACACCTTC
cdr3_aa: CASSLRAGVGYTF
d_call: NA
j_call: TRBJ1-2
v_call: TRBV7-2
clone_size: NA

cdr3_nt: TGTGCCAGCAGCTTGTATGGACAGATAGAGAACACTGAAGCTTTCTTT
cdr3_aa: CASSLYGQIENTEAFF
d_call: NA
j_call: TRBJ1-1
v_call: TRBV5-6
clone_size: NA

cdr3_nt: TGTGCCAGCAGCGCCTCAGGGAATGAAAAACTGTTTTTT
cdr3_aa: CASSASGNEKLFF
d_call: NA
j_call: TRBJ1-4
v_call: TRBV9
clone_size: NA

cdr3_nt: TGTGCCAGCAGGAGGCCGGGACAGGGAGGGGACGAGCAGTACTTC
cdr3_aa: CASRRPGQGGDEQYF
d_call: TRBD1
j_call: TRBJ2-7
v_call: TRBV6-5
clone_size: NA

cdr3_nt: TGCGCCAGCAGCCAAGACGGGAGTCAGCCCCAGCATTTT
cdr3_aa: CASSQDGSQPQHF
d_call: NA
j_call: TRBJ1-5
v_call: TRBV4-1
clone_size: NA

cdr3_nt: TGTGCCAGCAGTTACGGGGACAGGGGGCGCGGGTCCGAAGCTTTCTTT
cdr3_aa: CASSYGDRGRGSEAFF
d_call: TRBD1
j_call: TRBJ1-1
v_call: TRBV6-5
clone_size: NA

cdr3_nt: TGTGCCAGTAGTATGGGCAGGGGGCCAGGCGAGACCCAGTACTTC
cdr3_aa: CASSMGRGPGETQYF
d_call: TRBD1
j_call: TRBJ2-5
v_call: TRBV19
clone_size: NA

cdr3_nt: TGTGCCAGCAGCTCAGGGCCCTTTAGCTATGGCTACACCTTC
cdr3_aa: CASSSGPFSYGYTF
d_call: NA
j_call: TRBJ1-2
v_call: TRBV7-9
clone_size: NA

cdr3_nt: TGTGCCACCAGCAGAGATCCCGGGAGCAATCAGCCCCAGCATTTT
cdr3_aa: CATSRDPGSNQPQHF
d_call: NA
j_call: TRBJ1-5
v_call: TRBV15
clone_size: few

cdr3_nt: TGTGCCAGCAGCTTTAGGGTTGGTTCAGGGTCCTACGAGCAGTACTTC
cdr3_aa: CASSFRVGSGSYEQYF
d_call: NA
j_call: TRBJ2-7
v_call: TRBV11-1
clone_size: NA

cdr3_nt: TGTGCCAGCAGATGGACCGCGGAGGACTATGGCTACACCTTC
cdr3_aa: CASRWTAEDYGYTF
d_call: NA
j_call: TRBJ1-2
v_call: TRBV6-5
clone_size: NA

cdr3_nt: TGTGCCAGCAGCGGGGCGCGCAATGAGCAGTTCTTC
cdr3_aa: CASSGARNEQFF
d_call: NA
j_call: TRBJ2-1
v_call: TRBV7-9
clone_size: NA

cdr3_nt: TGTGCCATCAGTGGTGGAGTTGATCAAGAGACCCAGTACTTC
cdr3_aa: CAISGGVDQETQYF
d_call: NA
j_call: TRBJ2-5
v_call: TRBV10-3
clone_size: NA

cdr3_nt: TGCGCCACCCGCCCGTCAAGACAGCTCAATCAGCCCCAGCATTTT
cdr3_aa: CATRPSRQLNQPQHF
d_call: NA
j_call: TRBJ1-5
v_call: TRBV10-2
clone_size: NA

cdr3_nt: TGTGCCAGCAGTTTAACAGGGAAGAACTATGGCTACACCTTC
cdr3_aa: CASSLTGKNYGYTF
d_call: NA
j_call: TRBJ1-2
v_call: TRBV27
clone_size: NA

cdr3_nt: TGTGCCAGCTCAGCGCCAGGGGGCCGCCCAGCCAAAAACATTCAGTACTTC
cdr3_aa: CASSAPGGRPAKNIQYF
d_call: TRBD1
j_call: TRBJ2-4
v_call: TRBV18
clone_size: NA

cdr3_nt: TGTGCCAGCATTCACACCCGGGACAGCCGGATGAACACTGAAGCTTTCTTT
cdr3_aa: CASIHTRDSRMNTEAFF
d_call: TRBD1
j_call: TRBJ1-1
v_call: TRBV2
clone_size: once

cdr3_nt: TGTGCCATCAGTCTAGCGGGGGGCCGTGATACGCAGTATTTT
cdr3_aa: CAISLAGGRDTQYF
d_call: TRBD2
j_call: TRBJ2-3
v_call: TRBV10-3
clone_size: NA

cdr3_nt: TGTGCCAGCAGTGACGGGGGCAATCAGCCCCAGCATTTT
cdr3_aa: CASSDGGNQPQHF
d_call: NA
j_call: TRBJ1-5
v_call: TRBV2
clone_size: NA

cdr3_nt: TGTGCCAGCAGCCAAGATGCGAGTAGGGGTCAGCCCCAGCATTTT
cdr3_aa: CASSQDASRGQPQHF
d_call: NA
j_call: TRBJ1-5
v_call: TRBV3-1/TRBV3-2
clone_size: NA

cdr3_nt: TGTGCCACCAACCCCACTTCGACAGGGGATAATCAGCCCCAGCATTTT
cdr3_aa: CATNPTSTGDNQPQHF
d_call: TRBD1
j_call: TRBJ1-5
v_call: TRBV10-3
clone_size: NA

cdr3_nt: TGTGCCAGCAGCGCGGACAGTTCACTCTACGAGCAGTACTTC
cdr3_aa: CASSADSSLYEQYF
d_call: NA
j_call: TRBJ2-7
v_call: TRBV28
clone_size: NA

cdr3_nt: TGTGCCAGCAGTCGAACAGCGGGAGTGGCAGATACGCAGTATTTT
cdr3_aa: CASSRTAGVADTQYF
d_call: TRBD2
j_call: TRBJ2-3
v_call: TRBV7-2
clone_size: NA

cdr3_nt: TGTGCCAGCAGCTTAGTGGGACAGTACAATGAGCAGTTCTTC
cdr3_aa: CASSLVGQYNEQFF
d_call: TRBD1
j_call: TRBJ2-1
v_call: TRBV7-8
clone_size: NA

cdr3_nt: TGTGCCAGCAGTTCCCCGGTTACAGGATTCTATGGCTACACCTTC
cdr3_aa: CASSSPVTGFYGYTF
d_call: NA
j_call: TRBJ1-2
v_call: TRBV28
clone_size: NA

cdr3_nt: TGCGCCAGCAGCCTTCAGGGGTCCGATGGCTACACCTTC
cdr3_aa: CASSLQGSDGYTF
d_call: NA
j_call: TRBJ1-2
v_call: TRBV4-1
clone_size: NA